The 31 T cell receptor beta chains in this list originate from one sample, sequenced in a study of T cell responses to AZD1222 COVID-19 vaccine. Method: immunoSEQ multiplex PCR; TCRdb's copy keeps in-frame clones and lacks some. The sample lists approximately 110,000 clones; approximately 88% were seen once. The sample here was peripheral blood, taken on day 0 of MenACWY control vaccination. All receptors come from an adult in good health.

The V gene is TRBV12-5, the J gene TRBJ2-2, with D perhaps matching TRBD1 (5 bases). CDR3 length equals 13 residues. The germline CDR1 and CDR2 sequences are LGHNT and FRNRAP. With 1 base removed from V and 7 bases from J, the gap between germline ends came to 7 bases. CDR3 DNA: TGTGCTAGTGGTTTGGAGGGGCACGGGGAGCTGTTTTTT. The encoded protein is CASGLEGHGELFF.

The chain joins TRBV7-3 to TRBJ2-5; 12 nucleotides agree with TRBD2. Germline V gene lookup returns CDR1 SGHTA and CDR2 FQGTGA. This CDR3 has 21 amino acids. Trimming removed 2 bases from V and 7 bases from J; junction bases left unmatched: 23. CDR3 nucleotide sequence: TGTGCCAGCAGCTTAGAAGCGGGACCTAGACAGACTAGCGGGGGCGAAGGGACCCAGTACTTC. This sequence encodes CASSLEAGPRQTSGGEGTQYF.

The chain couples TRBV28 to TRBJ1-4; 7 nucleotides match TRBD1. The CDR3 consists of 14 residues. V was pared by 2 bases and J by 8 bases, with 5 bases of the junction left unmatched. Germline V lookup: CDR1 MDHEN, CDR2 SYDVKM. Written as DNA, the CDR3 is TGTGCCAGCAGTTTAACCAGGGGGGGCGAAAAACTGTTTTTT. It specifies CASSLTRGGEKLFF.

The chain is built from TRBV2 and TRBJ2-1, with TRBD1 matching 8 bases. The CDR3 has 15 residues. Germline CDR1 and CDR2: SNHLY and FYNNEI. V was pared by 9 bases and J by 8 bases, with 15 bases of the junction left unmatched. CDR3 sequence: CASTEVSTGADEQFF. CDR3 bases: TGTGCCAGTACCGAAGTCTCGACAGGGGCCGATGAGCAGTTCTTC. Complete variable domain (other parts from reference TRBV2 and TRBJ2-1): EPEVTQTPSHQVTQMGQEVILRCVPISNHLYFYWYRQILGQKVEFLVSFYNNEISEKSEIFDDQFSVERPDGSNFTLKIRSTKLEDSAMYFCASTEVSTGADEQFFGPGTRLTVL.

The chain has TRBV6-5 and TRBJ1-2, with D perhaps matching TRBD1 (5 bases). The CDR3 sequence is 14 residues long. Trimming took off 6 bases at V and 3 bases at J, with 14 bases between the two ends. Germline V gene data show CDR1 as MNHEY and CDR2 as SVGAGI. The CDR3 sequence is CASRPGLGDYGYTF. CDR3 nucleotides: TGTGCCAGCAGGCCAGGGCTCGGAGACTATGGCTACACCTTC.

The chain links TRBV4-2 to TRBJ1-2; 11 bases line up with TRBD1. The germline V gene has CDR1 LGHNA and CDR2 YNFKEQ. The CDR3 spans 15 residues. Losses at the gene ends were 1 base for V and 5 bases for J; bases not matched to a gene: 3. The CDR3 spells CASSQGTGGYYGYTF. In DNA, the CDR3 is TGTGCCAGCAGCCAAGGGACAGGGGGCTATTATGGCTACACCTTC.

This chain links TRBV4-1 with TRBJ2-7, with a possible D match to TRBD2 (6 bases). Germline loops: CDR1 MGHRA, CDR2 YSYEKL. This CDR3 is 17 amino acids long. Trimming removed 2 bases from V and 3 bases from J, with 20 bases in between. The CDR3 sequence is CASSQPTASAKSYEQYF. The CDR3 DNA follows: TGCGCCAGCAGCCAACCGACTGCTAGCGCCAAGAGCTACGAGCAGTACTTC.

The chain carries TRBV27 and TRBJ1-1, with D unresolved. CDR1 is MNHEY, CDR2 SMNVEV, per germline (reference sequence). V was cut by 5 bases and J by 11 bases, with 18 bases left in between. The CDR3 spans 13 residues. CDR3 nucleotides: TGTGCCAGCAGTCCCAACCCGGTGTCGTCGGCTTTCTTT. This gives the protein CASSPNPVSSAFF.

The V and J genes are TRBV7-2 and TRBJ1-2; no definite D call. This CDR3 contains 13 residues. Germline CDR1 and CDR2: SGHTA and FQGNSA. Between the trimmed V and J ends, which lost 0 bases and 3 bases, there was a span of 5 bases. CDR3 region: CASSLARDYGYTF. Here the CDR3 DNA reads TGTGCCAGCAGCTTAGCGAGGGACTATGGCTACACCTTC.

The CDR3 spells CASSLKTGETEAFF. The CDR3 DNA reads as TGCGCCAGCAGTCTTAAGACAGGGGAGACTGAAGCTTTCTTT. The V and J genes are TRBV23-1 and TRBJ1-1, with 8 nucleotides matching TRBD1. TRBV23-1 is treated as an ORF (open reading frame) with a function not yet certain. The CDR3 contains 14 residues. Unmatched junction bases numbered 6, after V lost 4 bases and J lost 5 bases.

The genes are TRBV27 and TRBJ2-1, with 9 bases that match TRBD2. CDR1 and CDR2 (germline): MNHEY, SMNVEV (reference sequence). V gave up 7 bases and J gave up 9 bases; unmatched junction bases: 10. This CDR3 is 14 amino acids long. The CDR3 DNA reads TGTGCCAGCACTGTAGCGGGAGATTTAGGTGAGCAGTTCTTC. Protein sequence: CASTVAGDLGEQFF.

V is TRBV9 and J is TRBJ2-3; D unclear. This CDR3 contains 13 residues. Germline assignment: CDR1 SGDLS and CDR2 YYNGEE. Trimming pared 2 bases from V and 0 bases from J, leaving 4 bases between. The CDR3 sequence: CASSVGSTDTQYF. The DNA of the CDR3 is TGTGCCAGCAGCGTTGGTAGCACAGATACGCAGTATTTT.

The chain links TRBV6-6 to TRBJ2-7; 8 bases are a match to TRBD1. The J segment lost 7 bases and the V segment lost 10 bases, leaving 6 bases of the junction unmatched. CDR3 length equals 11 residues. The germline CDR1 and CDR2 sequences are MNHNY and SVGAGI (reference sequence). Written as DNA, the CDR3 is TGTGCCACTTGGACAGGGACTGAGCAGTACTTC. Residues: CATWTGTEQYF.

This chain joins TRBV5-1 and TRBJ1-5; D is perhaps TRBD1 (6 bases). V was shortened by 0 bases and J by 7 bases, with 14 bases between the two germline ends. Germline V gives CDR1 SGHRS, CDR2 YFSETQ. This CDR3 region has 15 residues. CDR3 amino acids: CASSLAGGSQQPQHF. The CDR3 DNA is TGCGCCAGCAGCTTGGCGGGGGGCTCCCAACAGCCCCAGCATTTT.

The DNA for the CDR3 is TGTGCCAGCAGCTTGAAGACAGGGGGAGACGAGCAGTACTTC. Encoded protein: CASSLKTGGDEQYF. J is TRBJ2-7 and V is TRBV5-6, with 9 positions matching TRBD1. J was trimmed by 5 bases and V by 1 base; bases with no gene match: 4. Germline V gives CDR1 SGHDT, CDR2 YYEEEE. The CDR3 totals 14 residues.

The chain joins TRBV7-2 to TRBJ2-7, with D possibly matching TRBD1 (6 bases). V lost 1 base and J lost 2, with 12 bases in between. The CDR3 runs to 15 residues. Per the germline V gene, CDR1 is SGHTA and CDR2 is FQGNSA. CDR3 protein: CASSLGAGVAYEQYF. CDR3 in DNA: TGTGCCAGCAGCTTAGGGGCAGGGGTGGCCTACGAGCAGTACTTC.

The chain employs TRBV4-3 and TRBJ2-2; D is uncertain. The CDR3 covers 16 residues. Trimming removed 1 base from V and 3 bases from J, with 12 bases in between. From germline, CDR1 is LGHNA and CDR2 YSLEER. The CDR3 sequence: CASSQVVGLDTGELFF. CDR3 in DNA: TGCGCCAGCAGCCAAGTCGTAGGATTAGACACCGGGGAGCTGTTTTTT.

The gene calls are TRBV6-1 and TRBJ1-5, with 7 bases identical to TRBD1. The CDR3 sequence is 17 residues long. Per germline, CDR1 MNHNS and CDR2 SASEGT. The V gene end was trimmed by 2 bases and the J gene end by 0 bases; junction bases not matched to a gene: 7. CDR3 DNA: TGTGCCAGCAGTGAATCTTTGACAGGGTATAGCAATCAGCCCCAGCATTTT. Residues: CASSESLTGYSNQPQHF.

The chain uses TRBV7-2 and TRBJ2-7; D call uncertain. The CDR3 is 12 amino acids. Trimming cost V 2 bases and J 3 bases, with 5 bases left between them. Germline-derived CDR1 and CDR2 are SGHTA and FQGNSA. CDR3 in amino acids: CASSLSGYEQYF. CDR3 nucleotides: TGTGCCAGCAGCTTATCGGGCTACGAGCAGTACTTC. Full variable domain (outside the CDR3, taken from reference TRBV7-2 and TRBJ2-7): GAGVSQSPSNKVTEKGKDVELRCDPISGHTALYWYRQSLGQGLEFLIYFQGNSAPDKSGLPSDRFSAERTGGSVSTLTIQRTQQEDSAVYLCASSLSGYEQYFGPGTRLTVT.

This clone was observed once. The chain employs TRBV30 and TRBJ1-2, with a possible D match to TRBD1 (5 bases). The V gene's germline CDR1 is GTSNPN and CDR2 SVGIG (reference sequence). The V end was cut by 2 bases, the J end by 4 bases, with 17 bases between. This CDR3 region has 15 residues. The CDR3 DNA sequence: TGTGCCTGGAGTTCCCCGGGGGGAGCGAGCTATGGCTACACCTTC. It is translated as CAWSSPGGASYGYTF.

The chain links TRBV29-1 to TRBJ1-3, with TRBD1 matching 7 bases. The CDR3 is made up of 13 amino acids. Germline V gene lookup returns CDR1 SQVTM and CDR2 ANQGSEA. The V and J ends lost 4 bases and 2 bases, in that order; junction bases with no gene match: 2. The CDR3 DNA follows: TGCAGCGTTGCGACAGGGACTGGAAACACCATATATTTT. Translation: CSVATGTGNTIYF.

The rearrangement links TRBV7-2 to TRBJ2-7; possibly TRBD1 for D (5 bases). The V gene lost 2 bases and the J gene lost 5 bases, with 16 bases spanning the gap. Germline V gives CDR1 SGHTA, CDR2 FQGNSA. The CDR3 spans 15 residues. In DNA, the CDR3 is TGTGCCAGCAGCTTACTGGTCTCAATGGGGCACGAGCAGTACTTC. Translating it yields CASSLLVSMGHEQYF. The whole variable domain, remainder taken from reference TRBV7-2 and TRBJ2-7, is GAGVSQSPSNKVTEKGKDVELRCDPISGHTALYWYRQSLGQGLEFLIYFQGNSAPDKSGLPSDRFSAERTGGSVSTLTIQRTQQEDSAVYLCASSLLVSMGHEQYFGPGTRLTVT.

The chain uses TRBV7-8 and TRBJ2-7; 9 nucleotides align to TRBD1. J was trimmed by 3 bases and V by 3 bases; bases with no gene match: 6. Germline-derived CDR1 and CDR2 are SGHVS and FQNEAQ. CDR3 size: 15 residues. CDR3 sequence (DNA): TGTGCCAGCAGCTTGGCCGGACAGGGGTTCTACGAGCAGTACTTC. Its protein product is CASSLAGQGFYEQYF. Together with reference TRBV7-8 and TRBJ2-7, the CDR3 gives the full variable domain: GAGVSQSPRYKVAKRGQDVALRCDPISGHVSLFWYQQALGQGPEFLTYFQNEAQLDKSGLPSDRFFAERPEGSVSTLKIQRTQQEDSAVYLCASSLAGQGFYEQYFGPGTRLTVT.

The J gene is TRBJ2-1, the V gene TRBV29-1; D remains ambiguous. Germline V gene lookup returns CDR1 SQVTM and CDR2 ANQGSEA. This CDR3 region has 13 residues. Trimming took off 0 bases at V and 7 bases at J, with 10 bases between the two ends. CDR3 coding DNA: TGCAGCGTTGAAGATCCTGGGCAGAATGAGCAGTTCTTC. Translating it yields CSVEDPGQNEQFF.

This clone was recorded only once. The CDR3 sequence: CASSLARGIQETQYF. The CDR3 DNA follows: TGTGCCAGCAGCTTAGCCAGGGGGATCCAAGAGACCCAGTACTTC. The V gene is TRBV7-2, the J gene TRBJ2-5, with 7 bases aligning to TRBD1. V lost 0 bases, J lost 1 base, and 2 bases stayed unmatched. CDR1 SGHTA and CDR2 FQGNSA come from the germline V gene. There are 15 residues in the CDR3.

The count of this clone is one. V gene TRBV28 combines with J gene TRBJ1-5, with 7 bases identical to TRBD1. Trimming took 4 bases from V and 6 from J; bases not matched to a gene: 9. This CDR3 contains 15 residues. Germline V CDR1 and CDR2: MDHEN, SYDVKM. The CDR3 DNA follows: TGTGCCAGCAGTTCTATTGGCGACAGGGCTCAGCCCCAGCATTTT. Translation gives CASSSIGDRAQPQHF.

This clone was recorded only once. The chain combines TRBV6-5 with TRBJ2-2; TRBD2 matches 9 bases. The CDR3 totals 14 residues. The germline V gene has CDR1 MNHEY and CDR2 SVGAGI. V trimming: 11 bases; J trimming: 2 bases; junction bases outside the gene matches: 6. This CDR3 reads CAGGRAPNTGELFF. In DNA, the CDR3 is TGTGCCGGCGGGAGGGCCCCAAACACCGGGGAGCTGTTTTTT.

The J gene is TRBJ2-7, the V gene TRBV27; 8 bases fit TRBD2. This CDR3 comprises 13 residues. From germline, CDR1 is MNHEY and CDR2 SMNVEV (reference sequence). Trimming at V came to 5 bases and at J to 12 bases, leaving 12 bases not matched to a gene. Written as DNA, the CDR3 is TGTGCCAGCAGTGTAAGGCCGGCTAGCGGGCCGTACTTC. Translation: CASSVRPASGPYF.

This clone was recorded once. This sequence joins TRBV28 and TRBJ2-7, with 13 bases aligning to TRBD2. This CDR3 contains 15 residues. The germline CDR1 and CDR2 sequences are MDHEN and SYDVKM. V lost 2 bases and J lost 5; bases outside the gene matches: 3. The CDR3 bases are TGTGCCAGCAGTTTAACTAGCGGGGGGGTAAACGAGCAGTACTTC. This codes for CASSLTSGGVNEQYF.

The chain combines TRBV12-5 with TRBJ1-1, with no clear D. The CDR3 extends over 13 amino acids. Trimming removed 1 base from V and 6 bases from J, with 9 bases in between. Germline V gene data show CDR1 as LGHNT and CDR2 as FRNRAP. Here the CDR3 reads CASGLGDGPEAFF. The CDR3 bases are TGTGCTAGTGGTTTGGGGGATGGTCCTGAAGCTTTCTTT. Full variable domain (missing parts from reference TRBV12-5 and TRBJ1-1): DARVTQTPRHKVTEMGQEVTMRCQPILGHNTVFWYRQTMMQGLELLAYFRNRAPLDDSGMPKDRFSAEMPDATLATLKIQPSEPRDSAVYFCASGLGDGPEAFFGQGTRLTVV.

This rearrangement joins TRBV2 to TRBJ2-4, with no clear D. Germline CDR1 is SNHLY and CDR2 is FYNNEI. The CDR3 loop spans 16 amino acids. V lost 2 bases to trimming and J lost 1 base, with 12 bases between them. The CDR3 reads CASSEIGGSAKNIQYF. CDR3 coding DNA: TGTGCCAGCAGTGAAATTGGTGGGTCGGCCAAAAACATTCAGTACTTC.